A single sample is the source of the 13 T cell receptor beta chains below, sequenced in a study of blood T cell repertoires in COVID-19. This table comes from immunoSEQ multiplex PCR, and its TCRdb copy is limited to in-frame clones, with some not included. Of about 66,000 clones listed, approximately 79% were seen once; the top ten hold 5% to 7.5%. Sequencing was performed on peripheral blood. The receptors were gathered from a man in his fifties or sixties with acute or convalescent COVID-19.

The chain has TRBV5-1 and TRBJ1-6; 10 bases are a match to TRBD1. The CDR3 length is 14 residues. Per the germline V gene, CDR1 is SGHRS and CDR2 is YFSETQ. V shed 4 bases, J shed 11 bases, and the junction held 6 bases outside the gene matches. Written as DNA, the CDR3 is TGCGCCAGCAGCCCCGGGACAGGGGATACACCCCTCCACTTT. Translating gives CASSPGTGDTPLHF.

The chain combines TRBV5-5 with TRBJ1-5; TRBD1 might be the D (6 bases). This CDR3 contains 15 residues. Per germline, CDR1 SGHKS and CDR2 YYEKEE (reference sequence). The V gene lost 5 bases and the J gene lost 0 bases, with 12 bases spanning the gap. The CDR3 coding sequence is TGTGCCAGCAGTCTTACAGGGTTTAGCAATCAGCCCCAGCATTTT. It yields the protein CASSLTGFSNQPQHF.

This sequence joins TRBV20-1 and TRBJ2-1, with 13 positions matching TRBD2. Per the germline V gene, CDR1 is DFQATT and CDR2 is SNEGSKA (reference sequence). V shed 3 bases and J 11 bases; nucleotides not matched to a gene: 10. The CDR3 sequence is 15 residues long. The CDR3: CSASIGQTSGGQQFF. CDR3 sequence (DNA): TGCAGTGCTAGTATAGGGCAGACTAGCGGGGGGCAGCAGTTCTTC.

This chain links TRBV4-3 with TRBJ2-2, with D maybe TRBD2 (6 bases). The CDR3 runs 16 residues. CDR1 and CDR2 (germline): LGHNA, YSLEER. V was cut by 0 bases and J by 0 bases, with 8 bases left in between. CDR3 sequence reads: CASSQDTGANTGELFF. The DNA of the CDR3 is TGCGCCAGCAGCCAAGATACGGGGGCGAACACCGGGGAGCTGTTTTTT.

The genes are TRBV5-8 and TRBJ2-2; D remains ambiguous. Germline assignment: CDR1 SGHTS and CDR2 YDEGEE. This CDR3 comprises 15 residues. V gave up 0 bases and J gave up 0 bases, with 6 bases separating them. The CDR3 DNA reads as TGTGCCAGCAGCTTGGTACAGACGAACACCGGGGAGCTGTTTTTT. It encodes CASSLVQTNTGELFF. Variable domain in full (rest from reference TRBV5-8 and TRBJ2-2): EAGVTQSPTHLIKTRGQQATLRCSPISGHTSVYWYQQALGLGLQFLLWYDEGEERNRGNFPPRFSGRQFPNYSSELNVNALELEDSALYLCASSLVQTNTGELFFGEGSRLTVL.

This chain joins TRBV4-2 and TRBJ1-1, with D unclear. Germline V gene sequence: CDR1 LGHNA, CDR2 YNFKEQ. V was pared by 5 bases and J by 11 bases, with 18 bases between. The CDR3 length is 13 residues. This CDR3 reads CASSGRLDGEAFF. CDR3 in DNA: TGTGCCAGCAGCGGACGGCTGGACGGGGAGGCTTTCTTT.

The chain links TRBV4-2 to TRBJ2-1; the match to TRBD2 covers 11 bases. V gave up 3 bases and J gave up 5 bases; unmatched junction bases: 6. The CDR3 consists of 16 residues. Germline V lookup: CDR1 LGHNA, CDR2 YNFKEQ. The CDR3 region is CASSHPLAGADNEQFF. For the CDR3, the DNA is TGTGCCAGCAGCCATCCACTAGCGGGGGCAGACAATGAGCAGTTCTTC.

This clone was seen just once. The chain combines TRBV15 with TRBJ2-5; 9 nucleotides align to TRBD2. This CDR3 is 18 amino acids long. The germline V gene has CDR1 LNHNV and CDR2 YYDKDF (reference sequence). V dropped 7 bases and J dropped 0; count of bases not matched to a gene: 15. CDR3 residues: CATTLEILAGLNQETQYF. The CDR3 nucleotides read TGTGCCACCACCCTCGAGATTCTAGCGGGGTTGAACCAAGAGACCCAGTACTTC. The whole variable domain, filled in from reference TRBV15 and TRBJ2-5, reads DAMVIQNPRYQVTQFGKPVTLSCSQTLNHNVMYWYQQKSSQAPKLLFHYYDKDFNNEADTPDNFQSRRPNTSFCFLDIRSPGLGDTAMYLCATTLEILAGLNQETQYFGPGTRLLVL.

The CDR3 DNA reads TGTGCCAGCAACCGGGACACTGAAGCTTTCTTT. This sequence encodes CASNRDTEAFF. V gene TRBV2 combines with J gene TRBJ1-1, with unresolved D. Trimming cost V 7 bases and J 3 bases, with 6 bases left between them. CDR3 length: 11 residues. CDR1 and CDR2 from the germline V gene are SNHLY and FYNNEI.

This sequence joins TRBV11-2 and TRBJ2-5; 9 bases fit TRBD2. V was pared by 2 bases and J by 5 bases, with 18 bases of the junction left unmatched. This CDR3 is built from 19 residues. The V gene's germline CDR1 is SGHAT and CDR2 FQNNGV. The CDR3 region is CASSLLKSGGGASRETQYF. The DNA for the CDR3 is TGTGCCAGCAGCTTATTGAAGTCTGGCGGGGGGGCCTCGCGGGAGACCCAGTACTTC. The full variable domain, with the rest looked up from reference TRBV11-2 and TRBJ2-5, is EAGVAQSPRYKIIEKRQSVAFWCNPISGHATLYWYQQILGQGPKLLIQFQNNGVVDDSQLPKDRFSAERLKGVDSTLKIQPAKLEDSAVYLCASSLLKSGGGASRETQYFGPGTRLLVL.

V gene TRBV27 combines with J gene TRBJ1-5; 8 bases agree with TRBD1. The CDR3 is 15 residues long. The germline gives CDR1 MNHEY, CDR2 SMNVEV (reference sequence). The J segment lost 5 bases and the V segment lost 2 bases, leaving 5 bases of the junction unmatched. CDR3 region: CASSLDRGKDQPQHF. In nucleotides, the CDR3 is TGTGCCAGCAGTTTAGACAGGGGAAAGGATCAGCCCCAGCATTTT.

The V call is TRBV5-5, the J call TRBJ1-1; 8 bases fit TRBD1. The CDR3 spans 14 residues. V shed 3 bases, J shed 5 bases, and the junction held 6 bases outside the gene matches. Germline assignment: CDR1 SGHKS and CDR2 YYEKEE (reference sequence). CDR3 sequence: CASSSAGGGTEAFF. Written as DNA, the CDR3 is TGTGCCAGCAGCTCGGCAGGGGGCGGGACTGAAGCTTTCTTT.

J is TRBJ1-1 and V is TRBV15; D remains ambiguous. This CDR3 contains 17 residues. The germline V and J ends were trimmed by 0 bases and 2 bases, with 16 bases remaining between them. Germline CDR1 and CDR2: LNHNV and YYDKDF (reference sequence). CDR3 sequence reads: CATSRDLSGLGNTEAFF. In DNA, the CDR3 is TGTGCCACCAGCAGAGATCTGTCAGGACTGGGTAACACTGAAGCTTTCTTT.